This paragraph covers one T cell receptor (beta chain) sequence. Its antigen is unknown. Base qualities are not at hand, and no much larger clone is one base apart. A patient counted as having stable Graves' hyperthyroidism if no progression to ophthalmopathy occurred over 18 months of follow-up. Hyperthyroidism patients were aged 18 to 65 years and newly diagnosed, with disease duration of less than 2 months. Patients with uncontrolled infections, other autoimmune diseases, pregnancy or lactation were excluded. Diagnoses relied on clinical symptoms, serum thyroxine and TRAb, thyroid ultrasound and orbital computed tomography. PBMCs were isolated from 7.5 to 10 ml of fresh peripheral blood by Ficoll-Paque density gradient centrifugation. Trizol reagent was used to extract total RNA, and RNA quality was then checked on an Agilent 2100 Bioanalyzer. The TCR beta CDR3 regions were amplified from the RNA transcripts. The first round of RT-PCR for the TCR CDR3 was performed with the HTBI primer set and the Qiagen OneStep RT-PCR kit. The libraries were constructed in a second round of multiplex PCR and then size-selected and purified. The libraries were sequenced on an Illumina HiSeq2000 using paired-end 100 bp reads. In the authors' own workflow: Raw data were processed with SOAPnuke, discarding reads with adapters, uncalled bases, mean Phred below 15, or no exact constant-primer or identifier match. High-quality paired reads were merged using COPE v1.2.5, and each unique nucleotide sequence was defined as a clonotype. MiTCR v1.1 was used to align clonotypes to the IMGT TRBV, TRBD and TRBJ reference segments. Only V-J combinations with frequency above 0.0001, covering roughly 99% of repertoires, were analysed. The TCS score was defined as F50 (clonal expansion) divided by E x V (chaos), with BLOSUM62-based TCRdist calculated between CDR3 peptides within each V-J. Welch's t-statistics and random forest reduced roughly 540 V-J features to 13, which were used in a naive Bayes classifier (R e1071). Using fastp at Q25 and MiXCR, TCRdb reprocessed the public reads and kept productive beta chains. Every distinct CDR3 protein forms one entry, paired with its most common genes and DNA. These V and J calls originate from TCRdb's pipeline instead of the authors' own analysis. For this sample the table gives around 450,000 distinct CDR3 sequences, of which around 16% were detected only once. Approximately 7.5% of the sample goes to the ten largest clones.

The data stem from a study of T cells in Graves' hyperthyroidism and ophthalmopathy (dated by TCRdb to between 2017 and 2020). About the study as a whole: Peripheral blood samples were taken at initial diagnosis, before any treatment was given. A discovery cohort of roughly 100 patients, 43 with Graves' ophthalmopathy and approximately 55 with stable Graves' hyperthyroidism, was used to find distinguishing TCR V-J signatures. The 75 to 100 discovery patients were randomly split 7:3 into training and test sets. Prospective prediction of ophthalmopathy was tested in an independent validation cohort consisting of some 20 hyperthyroidism patients and some 17 patients who later progressed to ophthalmopathy. In addition, the study compared T-cell repertoires in thyroid tissue and in blood from a handful of Graves' hyperthyroidism patients. The paper reports TCR Vbeta CDR3 sequencing of over 120 peripheral blood samples: fewer than 50 ophthalmopathy, around 80 hyperthyroidism and around 17 progressor patients. Following sampling, methimazole starting at 30 mg daily was given to hyperthyroidism patients, and high-dose intravenous methylprednisolone was given to ophthalmopathy patients. What the study reported, not specific to this receptor: In validation, the model predicted progression to ophthalmopathy with just under 71% sensitivity and 72% to 85% specificity, a median of approximately 6.5 months before onset. A 13 V-J signature model separated ophthalmopathy from stable hyperthyroidism, with about 88% sensitivity and about 81% specificity in cross-validation and 80%/75% in testing. No statistical method was used to fix the sample size in advance, and group allocation was not hidden from the investigators. Most expanded thyroid clonotypes (frequency above 0.001) were also detected in blood, suggesting blood repertoires may reflect thyroid immune responses.

Sequenced sample: blood. The receptor was derived from a woman under 30 with Graves' hyperthyroidism.

CDR3 protein: CASNRGRTGGYGYTF. The bases read TGTGCCAGCAACCGGGGCCGGACAGGGGGCTATGGCTACACCTTC. The sequence links TRBV5-5 to TRBJ1-2; 10 bases in the middle match TRBD1. Clipping removes 6 bases from V and 4 bases from J, with 9 as the unmatched junction base count. The CDR3 measures 15 amino acids from cysteine to phenylalanine. The sequence is cut down to CDR3 DNA, 45 bases in frame from base 1. The germline V gene encodes CDR1 SGHKS and CDR2 YYEKEE (reference sequence). Full variable domain (CDR3 extended with the reference TRBV5-5 and TRBJ1-2 proteins): DAGVTQSPTHLIKTRGQQVTLRCSPISGHKSVSWYQQVLGQGPQFIFQYYEKEERGRGNFPDRFSARQFPNYSSELNVNALLLGDSALYLCASNRGRTGGYGYTFGSGTRLTVV.